The 26 T cell receptor beta chains below come from one sample, sequenced in a study of T-cell memory formation after mild COVID-19. Each CDR3 protein gets one entry after TCRdb re-called the 5' RACE reads with MiXCR. This sample has 110,000 or so distinct CDR3 sequences, with about 24% found just once. The sample comprised PBMCs or a T cell subset sorted from them (not recorded which). These receptors were obtained from a man younger than 35 who had mild COVID-19 (a few samples of this study predate the infection). Cell type and time point are not known.

This clonotype has just a few counts. The gene calls are TRBV10-3 and TRBJ2-2; D is unresolved. V was shortened by 0 bases and J by 1 base, with 9 bases between the two germline ends. In germline, CDR1 is ENHRY, CDR2 SYGVKD. The CDR3 spans 16 residues. CDR3 in DNA: TGTGCCATCAGTGAGTCGAACAGCTTGAACACCGGGGAGCTGTTTTTT. Translating gives CAISESNSLNTGELFF.

In its sample, this clonotype was seen a few times. The J gene is TRBJ2-1, the V gene TRBV29-1, with D possibly TRBD2 on 6 matching bases. CDR3 length: 14 residues. Germline values: CDR1 SQVTM, CDR2 ANQGSEA. The V end lost 3 bases, the J end lost 8 bases, and 17 bases lay between the germline ends. Written as DNA, the CDR3 is TGCAGCGTTGAGGGAGGCCGGGGAGTGGATGAGCAGTTCTTC. Protein sequence: CSVEGGRGVDEQFF.

The chain is built from TRBV5-1 and TRBJ1-1; D call uncertain. The germline CDR1 and CDR2 sequences are SGHRS and YFSETQ. Trimming left V 0 bases short and J 4 bases short, with 10 bases between. This CDR3 spans 14 amino acids. CDR3 residues: CASSLVRGGTEAFF. Here the CDR3 DNA reads TGCGCCAGCAGCTTGGTCCGGGGAGGCACTGAAGCTTTCTTT. Full variable domain (rest looked up from reference TRBV5-1 and TRBJ1-1): KAGVTQTPRYLIKTRGQQVTLSCSPISGHRSVSWYQQTPGQGLQFLFEYFSETQRNKGNFPGRFSGRQFSNSRSEMNVSTLELGDSALYLCASSLVRGGTEAFFGQGTRLTVV.

This chain links TRBV6-5 with TRBJ1-1, with unresolved D. The CDR3 has 14 amino acids. V was clipped by 2 bases and J by 3 bases, with 10 bases between them. Germline values: CDR1 MNHEY, CDR2 SVGAGI. The CDR3 is CASSYVRADTEAFF. The CDR3, as DNA: TGTGCCAGCAGTTACGTCCGGGCGGACACTGAAGCTTTCTTT.

This rearrangement joins TRBV5-1 to TRBJ2-7; 8 positions match TRBD1. This CDR3 has 14 amino acids. Per the germline V gene, CDR1 is SGHRS and CDR2 is YFSETQ. V trimming: 4 bases; J trimming: 0 bases; junction bases outside the gene matches: 3. In DNA form, the CDR3 reads TGCGCCAGCAGCACCGGACAGGGCTCCTACGAGCAGTACTTC. It specifies CASSTGQGSYEQYF.

V gene TRBV7-9 combines with J gene TRBJ1-1; no definite D call. V was cut by 3 bases and J by 7 bases, with 12 bases left in between. The CDR3 contains 13 residues. The germline gives CDR1 SEHNR, CDR2 FQNEAQ (reference sequence). The CDR3 DNA reads as TGTGCCAGCAGCTTTGGCGGCCTGAGTGAAGCTTTCTTT. Residues: CASSFGGLSEAFF.

The gene calls are TRBV5-1 and TRBJ2-5; D perhaps matches TRBD2 (5 bases). Trimming took off 7 bases at V and 9 bases at J, with 16 bases between the two ends. In germline, CDR1 is SGHRS, CDR2 YFSETQ. The CDR3 is 12 residues long. The CDR3 DNA is TGCGCCAGCGGCCCACTAGGGCGGGCCCAGTACTTC. Translating gives CASGPLGRAQYF.

The chain uses TRBV5-6 and TRBJ1-1; D is unclear. V was pared by 0 bases and J by 0 bases, with 12 bases between. CDR3 length equals 16 residues. Germline CDR1 and CDR2: SGHDT and YYEEEE. This chain's CDR3 is CASSLGIYMMNTEAFF. As DNA, the CDR3 is TGTGCCAGCAGCTTGGGTATCTACATGATGAACACTGAAGCTTTCTTT.

The chain combines TRBV25-1 with TRBJ2-5; 13 nucleotides align to TRBD2. V lost 8 bases to trimming and J lost 5 bases; unmatched junction nucleotides: 8. Germline V gene data show CDR1 as MGHDK and CDR2 as SYGVNS. This CDR3 is 15 amino acids long. CDR3 sequence (DNA): TGTGCCAGCCTCGGGACTAGCGGGGCCTGGGAGACCCAGTACTTC. It translates to CASLGTSGAWETQYF. Variable domain in full (rest from reference TRBV25-1 and TRBJ2-5): EADIYQTPRYLVIGTGKKITLECSQTMGHDKMYWYQQDPGMELHLIHYSYGVNSTEKGDLSSESTVSRIRTEHFPLTLESARPSHTSQYLCASLGTSGAWETQYFGPGTRLLVL.

The chain has TRBV4-3 and TRBJ2-1; 7 bases fit TRBD2. Germline V CDR1 and CDR2: LGHNA, YSLEER. Trimming removed 0 bases from V and 4 bases from J; junction bases left unmatched: 9. This CDR3 spans 17 amino acids. The CDR3 DNA sequence: TGCGCCAGCAGCCAAGAAGTGGGAGGGCTGGCTTACAATGAGCAGTTCTTC. Protein sequence: CASSQEVGGLAYNEQFF.

This clonotype was observed a handful of times. The chain recombines TRBV6-4 with TRBJ1-1, with D unclear. In germline, CDR1 is MRHNA, CDR2 SNTAGT. With 0 bases removed from V and 4 bases from J, the gap between germline ends came to 6 bases. The CDR3 runs to 13 residues. The chain's CDR3 is CASSDSIATEAFF. In DNA, the CDR3 is TGTGCCAGCAGTGACTCGATAGCCACTGAAGCTTTCTTT.

This clonotype was counted between two and nine times. This rearrangement joins TRBV29-1 to TRBJ1-1; TRBD1 agrees at 8 bases. The germline gives CDR1 SQVTM, CDR2 ANQGSEA. The J segment lost 6 bases and the V segment lost 4 bases, leaving 7 bases of the junction unmatched. This CDR3 comprises 13 residues. CDR3 nucleotide sequence: TGCAGCGTTGCGTCGGGACAGGCCTCTGAAGCTTTCTTT. It encodes CSVASGQASEAFF.

This clonotype was counted a few times. The rearrangement joins TRBV27 to TRBJ2-7; tentative D call: TRBD2 (5 bases). The CDR3 has 13 residues. CDR1 is MNHEY and CDR2 is SMNVEV in the germline V gene (reference sequence). V lost 2 bases and J 4 bases, leaving 9 bases between the germline ends. The DNA of the CDR3 is TGTGCCAGCAGTTTAGCTAGCCGGTACGAGCAGTACTTC. Amino acid sequence: CASSLASRYEQYF.

The chain joins TRBV4-1 to TRBJ1-1; D is undetermined. V lost 0 bases and J lost 8, with 16 bases in between. CDR3 size: 15 residues. The germline gives CDR1 MGHRA, CDR2 YSYEKL. The CDR3, as DNA: TGCGCCAGCAGCCAAGAAGTCCAGCACAGCCAAGAAGCTTTCTTT. Amino acid sequence: CASSQEVQHSQEAFF.

This clonotype has a handful of counts. This sequence joins TRBV7-7 and TRBJ2-7, with D possibly being TRBD2 (6 bases). Trimming cost V 0 bases and J 3 bases, with 12 bases left between them. Germline V gene sequence: CDR1 SSHAT, CDR2 FNYEAQ (reference sequence). This CDR3 contains 15 residues. The DNA for the CDR3 is TGTGCCAGCAGCTTAGCTAAGGAGGGAATCTACGAGCAGTACTTC. Translated, it gives CASSLAKEGIYEQYF.

This clonotype was seen a few times. The rearrangement joins TRBV5-1 to TRBJ2-5; TRBD2 is a possible D gene (7 bases). V lost 7 bases, J lost 0 bases, and 19 bases lay in between. The CDR3 loop spans 16 amino acids. Germline values: CDR1 SGHRS, CDR2 YFSETQ. The CDR3 coding sequence is TGCGCCAGCTTGTCGGGGGGCGAGATATACCAAGAGACCCAGTACTTC. Protein product: CASLSGGEIYQETQYF.

The chain links TRBV20-1 to TRBJ2-3; D possibly corresponds to TRBD2 (5 bases). The CDR3 runs 14 residues. Germline CDR1 and CDR2: DFQATT and SNEGSKA (reference sequence). V was shortened by 5 bases and J by 4 bases, with 16 bases between the two germline ends. CDR3 sequence: CSAPSLGGADTQYF. The CDR3 region has the DNA TGCAGTGCTCCCTCGCTTGGAGGCGCAGATACGCAGTATTTT.

In DNA, the CDR3 is TGCGCCAGCAGCCAAGACGACGGGTACGAGCAGTACTTC. Its translation is CASSQDDGYEQYF. The V gene is TRBV4-1, the J gene TRBJ2-7; D call uncertain. The CDR3 is 13 amino acids. V shed 0 bases and J shed 4 bases, with 7 bases lying between them. In germline, CDR1 is MGHRA, CDR2 YSYEKL.

The gene calls are TRBV12-3 or TRBV12-4 and TRBJ2-5; D perhaps matches TRBD2 (5 bases). V lost 5 bases and J 6 bases, leaving 19 bases between the germline ends. This CDR3 is 15 amino acids long. The CDR3 reads CASSPPGSAGKTQYF. The CDR3 DNA sequence: TGTGCCAGCAGTCCCCCAGGTAGCGCTGGAAAGACCCAGTACTTC.

The table lists this clonotype with a few counts. The chain uses TRBV5-1 and TRBJ1-1; D unclear. V was trimmed by 0 bases and J by 1 base, leaving 7 bases between them. This CDR3 has 14 amino acids. Germline V gene sequence: CDR1 SGHRS, CDR2 YFSETQ. CDR3 amino acids: CASSLAGPNTEAFF. CDR3 DNA sequence: TGCGCCAGCAGCTTGGCGGGTCCGAACACTGAAGCTTTCTTT.

This clonotype was seen more than once but under ten times. The chain has TRBV7-6 and TRBJ2-3; D may be TRBD2 (6 bases). V was clipped by 3 bases and J by 1 base, with 11 bases between them. Germline V CDR1 and CDR2: SGHVS, FNYEAQ. The CDR3 is made up of 15 amino acids. CDR3 protein: CASSLVPGGTDTQYF. CDR3 in DNA: TGTGCCAGCAGCTTGGTTCCGGGGGGCACAGATACGCAGTATTTT.

This chain connects TRBV6-6 to TRBJ2-7, with 8 bases matching TRBD1. Germline trimming cut 6 bases from V and 5 bases from J; bases unmatched to any gene: 6. CDR3 size: 13 residues. CDR1 MNHNY and CDR2 SVGAGI come from the germline V gene (reference sequence). The CDR3 loop reads CASSQTGVNEQYF. The CDR3 DNA reads as TGTGCCAGCAGCCAGACAGGGGTGAACGAGCAGTACTTC.

The V call is TRBV27, the J call TRBJ2-6; 8 bases map to TRBD1. The CDR3 has 16 residues. Germline CDR1 and CDR2: MNHEY and SMNVEV (reference sequence). V trimming: 5 bases; J trimming: 1 base; junction bases outside the gene matches: 4. The CDR3 nucleotides are TGTGCCAGCAGTCCCGGACAGGGATCTGGGGCCAACGTCCTGACTTTC. Its translation is CASSPGQGSGANVLTF.

J is TRBJ1-1 and V is TRBV6-5; D might be TRBD1 (6 bases). Germline CDR1 reads MNHEY; CDR2 reads SVGAGI. The CDR3 covers 13 residues. DNA of the CDR3: TGTGACATCGCGCCGGGACAGAACACTGAAGCTTTCTTT. It codes for CDIAPGQNTEAFF.

The genes are TRBV14 and TRBJ2-1; 7 nucleotides match TRBD2. Trimming removed 4 bases from V and 6 bases from J; junction bases left unmatched: 6. The germline CDR1 and CDR2 sequences are SGHDN and FVKESK. CDR3 length: 14 amino acids. CDR3 DNA: TGTGCCAGCAGCCGGGACTATCTCCTCAATGAGCAGTTCTTC. Residues: CASSRDYLLNEQFF.

A few counts support this clonotype. The chain has TRBV27 and TRBJ2-1; no clear D. CDR3 length: 15 residues. Trimming removed 3 bases at V and 4 bases at J, with 13 bases between. Germline CDR1 MNHEY, CDR2 SMNVEV (reference sequence). The CDR3 region is CASSLTTTGYNEQFF. DNA for the CDR3: TGTGCCAGCAGTTTGACGACAACGGGTTACAATGAGCAGTTCTTC.